The next 18 T cell receptor beta chains were all read from a single sample in a study of shared clonotypes between healthy human individuals. Sequencing used immunoSEQ multiplex PCR; TCRdb keeps in-frame clones, though not all of them. The table has 2 million to 2.5 million clones, more than 90% seen once. Sequenced: naive CD4+ T cells sorted from blood. Subset given: CD45RA+ positively selected. All receptors derive from a man younger than 35 in good health.

The rearrangement links TRBV7-2 to TRBJ2-3; no reliable D call. The CDR3 spans 15 residues. The V gene lost 3 bases and the J gene lost 2 bases, with 12 bases spanning the gap. Germline CDR1 SGHTA, CDR2 FQGNSA. This chain's CDR3 is CASSLMGWDTDTQYF. As DNA, the CDR3 is TGTGCCAGCAGCTTGATGGGGTGGGACACAGATACGCAGTATTTT.

This clone was seen more than once but under ten times. The gene calls are TRBV28 and TRBJ1-2, with D unclear. The CDR3 covers 13 residues. The V end was cut by 11 bases, the J end by 0 bases, with 13 bases between. From germline, CDR1 is MDHEN and CDR2 SYDVKM. The CDR3 protein is CAAEESPNYGYTF. As DNA, the CDR3 is TGTGCCGCGGAGGAGAGTCCTAACTATGGCTACACCTTC.

The V call is TRBV5-4, the J call TRBJ2-5, with 14 bases lining up with TRBD2. The germline gives CDR1 SGHNT, CDR2 YYREEE (reference sequence). This CDR3 is built from 17 residues. J gave up 5 bases and V 4 bases, and 10 bases lay outside the gene matches. This chain's CDR3 is CASSPGTSGGLSETQYF. The CDR3, as DNA: TGTGCCAGCAGCCCCGGGACTAGCGGGGGACTTAGTGAGACCCAGTACTTC. The full variable domain, its missing parts supplied by reference TRBV5-4 and TRBJ2-5, is ETGVTQSPTHLIKTRGQQVTLRCSSQSGHNTVSWYQQALGQGPQFIFQYYREEENGRGNFPPRFSGLQFPNYSSELNVNALELDDSALYLCASSPGTSGGLSETQYFGPGTRLLVL.

The V and J genes are TRBV25-1 and TRBJ2-5, with D perhaps matching TRBD1 or TRBD2 (5 bases each). The V and J ends lost 5 bases and 2 bases respectively, with 12 bases between them. This CDR3 spans 14 amino acids. The germline V gene encodes CDR1 MGHDK and CDR2 SYGVNS. In DNA, the CDR3 is TGTGCCAGCAGTACCCACTGGGGGCAAGAGACCCAGTACTTC. Translating gives CASSTHWGQETQYF.

This clone has just one count. In nucleotides, the CDR3 is TGCGCCAGCAGTCGGGGAGGGGAGAACAATGAGCAGTTCTTC. It is translated as CASSRGGENNEQFF. The chain is built from TRBV5-1 and TRBJ2-1; 7 bases are shared with TRBD2. The CDR3 has 14 amino acids. The germline V gene encodes CDR1 SGHRS and CDR2 YFSETQ. With V trimmed by 5 bases and J by 5 bases, 7 bases remained unmatched.

The rearrangement links TRBV4-1 to TRBJ2-7, with TRBD1 as a possible D gene (6 bases). V lost 3 bases and J 3 bases, leaving 15 bases between the germline ends. The germline gives CDR1 MGHRA, CDR2 YSYEKL. The CDR3 is 15 residues long. In DNA, the CDR3 is TGCGCCAGCAGCCATTACGGGACATTCGTCTACGAGCAGTACTTC. This codes for CASSHYGTFVYEQYF.

The chain is built from TRBV18 and TRBJ2-7; D is unclear. V gave up 3 bases and J gave up 2 bases, with 11 bases separating them. The CDR3 runs 14 residues. Per germline, CDR1 KGHSH and CDR2 LQKENI. The CDR3 spells CASSPPASAYEQYF. For the CDR3, the DNA is TGTGCCAGCTCACCTCCAGCCTCCGCCTACGAGCAGTACTTC.

CDR3 in amino acids: CASSTGQAGEKLFF. The CDR3 DNA is TGCGCCAGCAGCACCGGACAGGCGGGTGAAAAACTGTTTTTT. The chain uses TRBV5-1 and TRBJ1-4; 7 bases line up with TRBD1. Germline CDR1 and CDR2: SGHRS and YFSETQ. The CDR3 has 14 residues. Trimming took 4 bases from V and 7 from J; bases not matched to a gene: 7.

This chain joins TRBV10-1 and TRBJ1-6, with D possibly TRBD1 on 6 matching bases. The V gene lost 6 bases and the J gene lost 9 bases, with 15 bases spanning the gap. CDR1 WNHNN and CDR2 SYGVQD come from the germline V gene (reference sequence). This CDR3 region has 14 residues. CDR3 DNA: TGCGCCAGCAGCCCCAGGGGACTCGGTTCACCCCTCCACTTT. This gives the protein CASSPRGLGSPLHF.

V usage is TRBV7-2 and J usage is TRBJ2-3; 8 bases fit TRBD2. In germline, CDR1 is SGHTA, CDR2 FQGNSA. Trimming cost V 7 bases and J 4 bases; bases outside gene matches: 4. This CDR3 region has 13 residues. CDR3 region: CASKRGGSDTQYF. CDR3 coding DNA: TGTGCCAGCAAACGGGGGGGCTCAGATACGCAGTATTTT.

This chain connects TRBV5-6 to TRBJ2-5, with 8 bases aligning to TRBD1. V shed 5 bases and J 4 bases; nucleotides not matched to a gene: 4. The CDR3 spans 13 residues. Germline V CDR1 and CDR2: SGHDT, YYEEEE. Here the CDR3 DNA reads TGTGCCAGCAGGGGACAGGCTAGAGAGACCCAGTACTTC. It specifies CASRGQARETQYF.

The rearrangement joins TRBV30 to TRBJ1-1, with D possibly being TRBD1 (6 bases). CDR1 is GTSNPN, CDR2 SVGIG, per germline (reference sequence). This CDR3 spans 12 amino acids. V gave up 5 bases and J gave up 3 bases, with 10 bases separating them. CDR3 sequence reads: CAWVDSYTEAFF. The CDR3 bases are TGTGCCTGGGTGGACAGCTACACTGAAGCTTTCTTT.

The rearrangement joins TRBV29-1 to TRBJ2-3, with 7 bases that match TRBD1. Germline V CDR1 and CDR2: SQVTM, ANQGSEA. This CDR3 comprises 14 residues. The junction had 7 bases not matched to a gene; V was cut back by 3 bases and J by 4 bases. The CDR3 region has the DNA TGCAGCGTTGAGTTACAGGGGCACTCAGATACGCAGTATTTT. Translating it yields CSVELQGHSDTQYF.

Notes on this clone: Other nucleotide sequences from this sample produce the same CDR3. The chain joins TRBV5-1 to TRBJ2-2; possibly TRBD1 for D (6 bases). This CDR3 has 15 residues. Looked up from germline, CDR1 is SGHRS and CDR2 is YFSETQ. The V gene lost 1 base and the J gene lost 1 base, with 8 bases spanning the gap. The CDR3 DNA is TGCGCCAGCAGCTTGTTACAGGGGAACACCGGGGAGCTGTTTTTT. It codes for CASSLLQGNTGELFF.

The chain joins TRBV15 to TRBJ1-2, with 7 bases fitting TRBD1. This CDR3 region has 12 residues. Germline V CDR1 and CDR2: LNHNV, YYDKDF (reference sequence). V lost 9 bases to trimming and J lost 2 bases; unmatched junction nucleotides: 3. DNA of the CDR3: TGTGCCACAGGGACAGCCAACTATGGCTACACCTTC. This gives the protein CATGTANYGYTF.

The count of this clone is one. The CDR3 DNA is TGTGCCAGCAGCTTAACGGTCTTGAGATCTAGGACAGATACGCAGTATTTT. Residues: CASSLTVLRSRTDTQYF. The chain couples TRBV7-3 to TRBJ2-3; D unresolved. The CDR3 runs to 17 residues. V was shortened by 0 bases and J by 3 bases, with 16 bases between the two germline ends. Germline V CDR1 and CDR2: SGHTA, FQGTGA.

This chain connects TRBV27 to TRBJ2-7, with D maybe TRBD1 (6 bases). This CDR3 has 17 residues. Germline CDR1 reads MNHEY; CDR2 reads SMNVEV (reference sequence). V gave up 6 bases and J gave up 6 bases, with 27 bases separating them. The CDR3: CASSPDRFPKLRGEQYF. The CDR3, as DNA: TGTGCCAGCAGCCCGGACAGATTCCCCAAACTGAGGGGCGAGCAGTACTTC.

This sequence joins TRBV12-5 and TRBJ1-5; no firm D call. This CDR3 has 11 amino acids. The V end lost 6 bases, the J end lost 3 bases, and 3 bases lay between the germline ends. The V gene's germline CDR1 is LGHNT and CDR2 FRNRAP. The CDR3 sequence is CASGLNQPQHF. CDR3 in DNA: TGTGCTAGTGGACTCAATCAGCCCCAGCATTTT. Supplemented by reference TRBV12-5 and TRBJ1-5, the full variable domain reads DARVTQTPRHKVTEMGQEVTMRCQPILGHNTVFWYRQTMMQGLELLAYFRNRAPLDDSGMPKDRFSAEMPDATLATLKIQPSEPRDSAVYFCASGLNQPQHFGDGTRLSIL.